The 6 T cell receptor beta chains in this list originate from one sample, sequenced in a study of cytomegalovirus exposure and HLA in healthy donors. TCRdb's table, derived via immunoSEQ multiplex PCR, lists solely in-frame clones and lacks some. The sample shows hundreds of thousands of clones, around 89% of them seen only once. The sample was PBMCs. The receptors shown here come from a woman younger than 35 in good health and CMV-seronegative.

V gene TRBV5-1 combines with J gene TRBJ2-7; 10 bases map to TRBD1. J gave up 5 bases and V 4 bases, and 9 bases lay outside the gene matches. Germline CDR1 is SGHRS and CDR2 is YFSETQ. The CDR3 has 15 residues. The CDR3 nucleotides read TGCGCCAGCAGCATCCGGGACAGGGGTATCGACGAGCAGTACTTC. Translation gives CASSIRDRGIDEQYF.

CDR3 residues: CARRIPTIKSGGANTGELFF. CDR3 nucleotides: TGTGCCAGACGAATCCCGACGATCAAGAGCGGGGGTGCGAACACCGGGGAGCTGTTTTTT. The chain employs TRBV2 and TRBJ2-2, with 8 bases identical to TRBD2. This CDR3 comprises 20 residues. Trimming at V came to 9 bases and at J to 0 bases, leaving 21 bases not matched to a gene. Germline V gene data show CDR1 as SNHLY and CDR2 as FYNNEI.

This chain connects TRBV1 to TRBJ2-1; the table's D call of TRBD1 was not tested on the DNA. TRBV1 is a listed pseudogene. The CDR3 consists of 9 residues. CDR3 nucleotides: TGCACCACCAGACAGGACCGTGTCTTC. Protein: CTTRQDRVF.

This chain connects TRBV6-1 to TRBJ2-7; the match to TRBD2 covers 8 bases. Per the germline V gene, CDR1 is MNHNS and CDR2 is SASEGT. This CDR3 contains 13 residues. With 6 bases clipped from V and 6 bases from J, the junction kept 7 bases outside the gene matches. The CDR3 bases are TGTGCCAGCAGCTTCCCGGGACTAGGCGAGCAGTACTTC. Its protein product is CASSFPGLGEQYF.

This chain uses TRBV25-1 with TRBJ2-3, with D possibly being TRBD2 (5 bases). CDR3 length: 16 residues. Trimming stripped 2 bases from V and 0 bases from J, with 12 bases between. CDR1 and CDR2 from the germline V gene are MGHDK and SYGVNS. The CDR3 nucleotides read TGTGCCAGCAGTGAAGCGGCGAGCGGAAGCACAGATACGCAGTATTTT. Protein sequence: CASSEAASGSTDTQYF.

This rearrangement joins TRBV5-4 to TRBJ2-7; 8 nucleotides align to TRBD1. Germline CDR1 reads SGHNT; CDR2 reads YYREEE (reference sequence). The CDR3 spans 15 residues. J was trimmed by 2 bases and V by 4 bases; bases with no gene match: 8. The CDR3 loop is CASSHSGTGAYEQYF. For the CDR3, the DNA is TGTGCCAGCAGCCATTCCGGGACAGGAGCCTACGAGCAGTACTTC.